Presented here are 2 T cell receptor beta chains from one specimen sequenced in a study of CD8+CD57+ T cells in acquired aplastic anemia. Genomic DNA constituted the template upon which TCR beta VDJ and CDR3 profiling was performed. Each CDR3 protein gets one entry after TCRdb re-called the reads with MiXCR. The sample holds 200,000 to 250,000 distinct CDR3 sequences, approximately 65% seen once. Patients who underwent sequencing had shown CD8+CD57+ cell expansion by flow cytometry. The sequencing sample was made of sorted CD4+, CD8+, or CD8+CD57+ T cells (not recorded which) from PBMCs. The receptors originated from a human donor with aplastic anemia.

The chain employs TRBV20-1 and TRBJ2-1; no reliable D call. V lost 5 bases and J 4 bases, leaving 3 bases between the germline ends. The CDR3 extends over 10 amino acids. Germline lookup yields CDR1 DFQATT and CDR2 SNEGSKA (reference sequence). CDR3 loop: CSARYNEQFF. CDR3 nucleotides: TGCAGTGCTCGTTACAATGAGCAGTTCTTC.

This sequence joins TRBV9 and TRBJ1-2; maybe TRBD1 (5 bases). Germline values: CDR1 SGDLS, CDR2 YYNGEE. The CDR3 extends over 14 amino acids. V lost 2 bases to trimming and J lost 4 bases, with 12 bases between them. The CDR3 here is CASSVFPGSYGYTF. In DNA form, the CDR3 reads TGTGCCAGCAGCGTCTTTCCAGGGAGCTATGGCTACACCTTC.